The following is a T cell receptor beta chain sequence with its context. Its antigen is unknown. Specified time point: newly diagnosed GD, antithyroid drugs for less than 3 months. After RNA was extracted from PBMCs, the TCR library was made from it. This sample was included in a study of regulatory T cells in long-lasting Graves disease. The CDR3 is 11 residues long. V lost 6 bases and J 9 bases, leaving 11 bases between the germline ends. Study observations and caveats: Researchers examined only peripheral blood and not thyroid tissue. When disease was persistent, TRBV28, TRBJ1-2 and TRBJ2-5 were the favored segments.

Combining iRepertoire HTBI primers with Arm-PCR of CDR3 regions, the authors built TCR beta libraries. TCRdb called the multiplex PCR reads again in MiXCR, with one record for every CDR3 protein. The sample holds 560,000 or so distinct CDR3 sequences; 15% to 20% are singletons and the top ten take approximately 12%. These same data were also listed under a study on T cells in Graves' hyperthyroidism and ophthalmopathy. This second report adds: Blood also carried most thyroid clonotypes expanded above 0.001.

This rearrangement joins TRBV12-3 or TRBV12-4 to TRBJ2-5; D gene uncertain. This sample comprised peripheral blood mononuclear cells (PBMCs), obtained at new diagnosis, from a patient treated with antithyroid drugs. This clonotype was obtained from a man between 18 and 29 years old with Graves disease. CDR3 sequence reads: CASSRRHPQYF. The CDR3 DNA sequence: TGTGCCAGCAGCCGTCGACACCCCCAGTACTTC.